The rows below give T cell receptor beta chains drawn from one sample of a study of PD-L1 blockade in urothelial cancer. Assay: immunoSEQ multiplex PCR; the TCRdb copy retains only in-frame clones and omits some. This table holds roughly 38,000 clones, roughly four fifths found once. The sample in question was PBMCs, obtained around atezolizumab (anti-PD-L1) treatment. The receptors derive from a man in his sixties or seventies with urothelial cancer. CDR3s include the opening cysteine and the closing phenylalanine or tryptophan. The D gene is left open where the match is weak. Size tells how often a clone was seen (once, few, many) or the class of an expanded clone, and some rows leave it out.

clone size: .
J gene: TRBJ1-2
D gene: TRBD1
V gene: TRBV19
CDR3 protein: CASSTRQGNHYTF
CDR3 DNA: TGTGCCAGTAGTACCCGACAGGGGAATCACTACACCTTC

clone size: .
J gene: TRBJ1-2
D gene: TRBD1
V gene: TRBV18
CDR3 protein: CASSPPRGPDGYTF
CDR3 DNA: TGTGCCAGCTCACCTCCTAGGGGGCCGGATGGCTACACCTTC

clone size: .
J gene: TRBJ1-1
D gene: .
V gene: TRBV6-5
CDR3 protein: CASIDQGLRAFF
CDR3 DNA: TGTGCCAGCATCGATCAGGGATTACGCGCTTTCTTT

clone size: once
J gene: TRBJ2-7
D gene: .
V gene: TRBV29-1
CDR3 protein: CSVAYSSYEQYF
CDR3 DNA: TGCAGCGTTGCATACAGCTCCTACGAGCAGTACTTC

clone size: .
J gene: TRBJ2-5
D gene: TRBD1
V gene: TRBV10-3
CDR3 protein: CAISESDRGGETQYF
CDR3 DNA: TGTGCCATCAGTGAGTCAGACAGGGGTGGAGAGACCCAGTACTTC

clone size: .
J gene: TRBJ2-7
D gene: .
V gene: TRBV5-1
CDR3 protein: CASSLVGTNYEQYF
CDR3 DNA: TGCGCCAGCAGCTTGGTCGGGACAAACTACGAGCAGTACTTC

clone size: .
J gene: TRBJ1-4
D gene: .
V gene: TRBV19
CDR3 protein: CASSSHTPDRNEKLFF
CDR3 DNA: TGTGCCAGTAGTTCCCATACCCCCGACAGGAATGAAAAGCTGTTTTTT

clone size: few
J gene: TRBJ1-1
D gene: TRBD1
V gene: TRBV29-1
CDR3 protein: CSVMTGSNTEAFF
CDR3 DNA: TGCAGCGTTATGACAGGGAGCAACACTGAAGCTTTCTTT

clone size: .
J gene: TRBJ1-2
D gene: TRBD1
V gene: TRBV18
CDR3 protein: CASSPSGQTNYGYTF
CDR3 DNA: TGTGCCAGCTCACCCTCGGGACAGACTAACTATGGCTACACCTTC

clone size: .
J gene: TRBJ2-1
D gene: TRBD2
V gene: TRBV20-1
CDR3 protein: CSAERGVEQFF
CDR3 DNA: TGCAGTGCCGAGCGGGGAGTTGAGCAGTTCTTC